Shown below are 7 T cell receptor beta chains from a single sample sequenced in a study of Tregs in tolerant kidney transplant recipients. Recipients received nonmyeloablative bone marrow transplants from related graft donors, with transient mixed chimerism. Assay: immunoSEQ multiplex PCR; the TCRdb copy retains only in-frame clones and omits some. This sample's table has under 35,000 clones. Specimen: CD4+ T cells from blood (PBMCs), collected 24 months after the transplant. These receptors were taken from a human patient who received a combined kidney and bone marrow transplant. Some T cells may be graft donor cells.

A remark on this clone: The read halts 3 residues ahead of the CDR3 end, with the missing end drawn from the germline J gene. The chain has TRBV7-2 and TRBJ2-1; tentative D call: TRBD2 (6 bases). This CDR3 comprises 13 residues. From germline, CDR1 is SGHTA and CDR2 FQGNSA. V was shortened by 5 bases and J by 3 bases, with 8 bases between the two germline ends. CDR3 region: CASSLSGYNEQFF. Partial CDR3 DNA: TGTGCCAGCAGCCTTAGCGGCTACAATGAG.

Details on this clone: The CDR3 end is not reached by the read, which stops 3 residues before it; the germline J gene fills it in. V gene TRBV10-2 combines with J gene TRBJ2-5; TRBD2 aligns across 7 bases. The CDR3 is 15 amino acids. The germline V gene encodes CDR1 WSHSY and CDR2 SAAADI. With 7 bases clipped from V and 1 base from J, the junction kept 9 bases outside the gene matches. The covered CDR3 bases are TGCGCCAGCAAAAGGAGCGGGAAGTCCCAAGAGACC. This sequence encodes CASKRSGKSQET. The whole CDR3 protein is CASKRSGKSQETQYF.

Note on this clone: The CDR3 end is not reached by the read, which stops 3 residues before it; the germline J gene fills it in. The J gene is TRBJ2-1, the V gene TRBV7-2; no firm D call. Germline V lookup: CDR1 SGHTA, CDR2 FQGNSA. The CDR3 covers 15 residues. Trimming took 5 bases from V and 0 from J, leaving 11 bases between them. Incomplete CDR3 DNA: TGTGCCAGCAGCACCGACACGAGCTCCTACAATGAG. It encodes CASSTDTSSYNE. The entire CDR3 is CASSTDTSSYNEQFF. The whole variable domain, remainder taken from reference TRBV7-2 and TRBJ2-1, is GAGVSQSPSNKVTEKGKDVELRCDPISGHTALYWYRQSLGQGLEFLIYFQGNSAPDKSGLPSDRFSAERTGGSVSTLTIQRTQQEDSAVYLCASSTDTSSYNEQFFGPGTRLTVL.

A note on this clone: The read ends 3 residues before the CDR3 terminus; that terminus is restored from the germline J gene. The J gene is TRBJ1-2, the V gene TRBV2; D not resolved. Trimming shortened V by 4 bases and J by 0 bases, and 9 bases separated the two germline ends. The CDR3 has 14 amino acids. Germline loops: CDR1 SNHLY, CDR2 FYNNEI. This CDR3 is CASSVGRSNYGYTF. The covered CDR3 bases are TGTGCCAGCAGTGTGGGCAGATCTAACTATGGC.

As to this clone: The read comes to an end 3 residues before the CDR3 does, leaving the germline J gene to fill in the end. The V and J genes are TRBV2 and TRBJ2-7; D gene unclear. The ends were cut back, 0 bases at V and 0 bases at J, with 9 bases in the middle. This CDR3 has 15 residues. CDR1 and CDR2 from the germline V gene are SNHLY and FYNNEI. CDR3 sequence: CASSEAFLRSYEQYF. The CDR3 bases that were read are TGTGCCAGCAGTGAAGCGTTCCTACGCTCCTACGAG.

Note on this clone: The read gets to within 3 residues of the CDR3 end, and the germline J gene fills in the rest. V and J are TRBV20-1 and TRBJ2-4; maybe TRBD2 (6 bases). This CDR3 comprises 15 residues. CDR1 is DFQATT and CDR2 is SNEGSKA in the germline V gene (reference sequence). Between the trimmed V and J ends, which lost 3 bases and 3 bases, there was a span of 15 bases. The sequenced part of the CDR3 DNA is TGCAGTGCTAGCCCCGCGGGGAGTAGCAAAAACATT. Translation gives CSASPAGSSKNI. The whole CDR3 reads CSASPAGSSKNIQYF.

Incomplete CDR3 DNA: TGCAGCGTTGAGGGGGGGGGCCGCACAGATACG. This sequence encodes CSVEGGGRTDT. The whole CDR3 region reads CSVEGGGRTDTQYF. The chain is built from TRBV29-1 and TRBJ2-3; perhaps TRBD2 as D (7 bases). The sequenced fragment ends 3 residues before the CDR3 boundary, so the rest is inferred from the germline J gene. The CDR3 sequence is 14 residues long. Deletions cut 3 bases from V and 1 base from J, with 11 bases between. Germline CDR1 SQVTM, CDR2 ANQGSEA.